This T cell receptor beta chain was identified in a study of T cell responses to AZD1222 COVID-19 vaccine listed by TCRdb under 2021. Background for the entire study: Because spike-specific TCR depth and breadth did not differ between the two schedules, AZD1222 recipients who got a second dose at roughly 4 weeks were pooled with those who got a second dose at roughly 12 weeks. A total of more than 230 trial participants underwent TCR sequencing, of whom roughly 210 had received two doses of AZD1222 and some 26 had received two doses of the MenACWY control vaccine. Trial participants were enrolled by age into subgroups of 18-55, 56-69 and 70-plus years, and roughly 150, 30 and 60 TCR-sequenced participants, respectively, were included in these subgroups.

General findings and caveats noted by the study authors: Nearly half of unique spike-specific TCRs reportedly recognized epitopes outside regions mutated in the B.1.351 and B.1.1.7 variants. Vaccine-associated CD4 TCRs spanned the whole spike protein, with dominant responses in regions 160-218 and 743-854. No day 14 peak-response samples were available, so repertoires were characterized only after the peak T cell response. Conclusions about previously exposed vaccinees are limited, since just five to seven AZD1222 recipients were seropositive for SARS-CoV-2 at baseline. In the small 56-69-year group, the increase in depth fell short of significance, most likely because of low power. After two AZD1222 doses, both the breadth and the depth of spike-specific TCRs were significantly higher than at day 0 and than in MenACWY recipients. Participants were mostly white British and included more females than males, and it was suggested by the authors that clonal diversity may have been underestimated.

The CDR3 regions of human TCRbeta chains were analyzed by immunosequencing. In the paper's pipeline: Repertoire TCRs were checked for matches against a reference library of SARS-CoV-2-specific TCRs that had been generated using the MIRA antigen-specificity platform. Breadth was defined as the fraction of unique TCRs that were SARS-CoV-2-associated, and depth was defined as the fraction of total T cells that were SARS-CoV-2-associated. Each spike-specific TCR was assigned to its reactive spike region and to a CD4 or CD8 class using the MIRA data. Log10-transformed breadth and depth values were compared by one-way ANOVA with Sidak's multiple comparisons tests. TCRdb re-hosts the immuneACCESS table, in-frame sequences only. Its copies lack some clones; in the studies checked, an unresolved V gene accounts for under half of them, and the cause for the rest is not known. For V, J and clone size, that table is used; D and trimming come from the DNA. The sample records 120,000 to 150,000 clones, approximately 88% of which are singletons. The ten largest make up about 16% of the sample.

Worth noting for this clone: Its antigen specificity is not known. There are no base qualities to consult, and no much larger clone falls within one base.

Taken from cysteine to phenylalanine, the CDR3 has 14 residues. Only CDR3 DNA remains: 42 bases, in frame from the first base. According to the germline V gene, CDR1 reads KGHSH and CDR2 reads LQKENI. The V end loses 5 bases and the J end loses 0 bases, and a stretch of 9 bases separates them. Interpreted using the paper, the time point label stands for: baseline before first vaccination. Vaccinee samples came from UK trials COV001 and COV002, including a single-blind randomized controlled phase 2/3 trial of AZD1222 (ChAdOx1 nCoV-19) in healthy adults. For TCRbeta chain sequencing, PBMC samples were collected from trial participants at day 0 and at day 28 after the second dose.

The material was peripheral blood, obtained on day 0 of AZD1222 vaccination. The TCR originated in an adult in good health. Here the chain combines TRBV18 and TRBJ2-3, with a tentative D gene TRBD1 over 5 matching bases. The DNA sequence reads TGTGCCAGCTCAACCCAGGGAAGCACAGATACGCAGTATTTT. The translation is CASSTQGSTDTQYF.